The subject of this entry is one TCR beta chain. What it recognizes is unknown. A CD45RA+ naive subset and a CD45RA-negative memory subset were split from CD4+ cells. The authors ran the assay at deep level. Several immunoSEQ plates held equal portions of the genomic DNA taken from each subset. Assay used: immunoSEQ multiplex PCR; TCRdb lists only in-frame clones, some missing. The table records around 1.1 million clones, more than 75% of them present only once. This sample was taken from a study of shared clonotypes between healthy human individuals. Broader study findings: Generation probability values for non-shared clonotypes were lower than those for clonotypes shared by all four donors.

From germline, CDR1 is MNHNS and CDR2 SASEGT. The V and J ends lost 6 bases and 9 bases respectively, with 9 bases between them. This CDR3 is built from 11 residues. The V gene is TRBV6-1, the J gene TRBJ2-1; D gene uncertain. This sequence was found in a man in his late teens or twenties in good health. Some clones in this sample may be carry-over from other donors' samples. Sequencing was carried out using memory CD4+ T cells from PBMCs. Regarding subset: CD45RA-negative fraction. CDR3 DNA: TGTGCCAGCAGCTCCAGCAGTGAGCAGTTCTTC. This codes for CASSSSSEQFF.